This TCR beta chain was sequenced for a study of blood T cell repertoires in COVID-19. Original data processing: Counts of nucleated cells, estimated from reference gene primer amplification, were obtained. Method: immunoSEQ multiplex PCR; TCRdb's copy keeps in-frame clones and lacks some. V, J and clone size reflect that table, while D and trimming were determined from the DNA. The sample carries tens of thousands of clones, 75% to 90% recorded once. V trimming: 6 bases; J trimming: 5 bases; junction bases outside the gene matches: 6. The germline CDR1 and CDR2 sequences are WSHSY and SAAADI. The CDR3 is 13 amino acids.

Specimen: peripheral blood. This sequence was found in a man older than 75 with active or convalescent COVID-19. V and J are TRBV10-2 and TRBJ2-5; 7 bases fit TRBD1. CDR3 in amino acids: CASRTGILETQYF. DNA of the CDR3: TGCGCCAGCAGGACAGGGATATTGGAGACCCAGTACTTC.